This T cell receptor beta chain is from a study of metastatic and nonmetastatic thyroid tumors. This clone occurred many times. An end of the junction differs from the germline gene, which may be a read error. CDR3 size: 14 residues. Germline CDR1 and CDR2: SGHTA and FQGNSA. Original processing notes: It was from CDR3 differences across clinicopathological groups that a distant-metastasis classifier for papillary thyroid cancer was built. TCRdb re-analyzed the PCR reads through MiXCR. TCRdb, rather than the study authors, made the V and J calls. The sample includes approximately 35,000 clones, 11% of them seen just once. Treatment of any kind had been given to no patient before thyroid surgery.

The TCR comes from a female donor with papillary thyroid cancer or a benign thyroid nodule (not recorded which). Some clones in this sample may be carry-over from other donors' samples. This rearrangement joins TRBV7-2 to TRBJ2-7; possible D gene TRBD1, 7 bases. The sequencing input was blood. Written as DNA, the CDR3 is TGTGCCAGCAGATTAGGAGGGGGCGCATCCGAGCAGTACTTC. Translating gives CASRLGGGASEQYF.